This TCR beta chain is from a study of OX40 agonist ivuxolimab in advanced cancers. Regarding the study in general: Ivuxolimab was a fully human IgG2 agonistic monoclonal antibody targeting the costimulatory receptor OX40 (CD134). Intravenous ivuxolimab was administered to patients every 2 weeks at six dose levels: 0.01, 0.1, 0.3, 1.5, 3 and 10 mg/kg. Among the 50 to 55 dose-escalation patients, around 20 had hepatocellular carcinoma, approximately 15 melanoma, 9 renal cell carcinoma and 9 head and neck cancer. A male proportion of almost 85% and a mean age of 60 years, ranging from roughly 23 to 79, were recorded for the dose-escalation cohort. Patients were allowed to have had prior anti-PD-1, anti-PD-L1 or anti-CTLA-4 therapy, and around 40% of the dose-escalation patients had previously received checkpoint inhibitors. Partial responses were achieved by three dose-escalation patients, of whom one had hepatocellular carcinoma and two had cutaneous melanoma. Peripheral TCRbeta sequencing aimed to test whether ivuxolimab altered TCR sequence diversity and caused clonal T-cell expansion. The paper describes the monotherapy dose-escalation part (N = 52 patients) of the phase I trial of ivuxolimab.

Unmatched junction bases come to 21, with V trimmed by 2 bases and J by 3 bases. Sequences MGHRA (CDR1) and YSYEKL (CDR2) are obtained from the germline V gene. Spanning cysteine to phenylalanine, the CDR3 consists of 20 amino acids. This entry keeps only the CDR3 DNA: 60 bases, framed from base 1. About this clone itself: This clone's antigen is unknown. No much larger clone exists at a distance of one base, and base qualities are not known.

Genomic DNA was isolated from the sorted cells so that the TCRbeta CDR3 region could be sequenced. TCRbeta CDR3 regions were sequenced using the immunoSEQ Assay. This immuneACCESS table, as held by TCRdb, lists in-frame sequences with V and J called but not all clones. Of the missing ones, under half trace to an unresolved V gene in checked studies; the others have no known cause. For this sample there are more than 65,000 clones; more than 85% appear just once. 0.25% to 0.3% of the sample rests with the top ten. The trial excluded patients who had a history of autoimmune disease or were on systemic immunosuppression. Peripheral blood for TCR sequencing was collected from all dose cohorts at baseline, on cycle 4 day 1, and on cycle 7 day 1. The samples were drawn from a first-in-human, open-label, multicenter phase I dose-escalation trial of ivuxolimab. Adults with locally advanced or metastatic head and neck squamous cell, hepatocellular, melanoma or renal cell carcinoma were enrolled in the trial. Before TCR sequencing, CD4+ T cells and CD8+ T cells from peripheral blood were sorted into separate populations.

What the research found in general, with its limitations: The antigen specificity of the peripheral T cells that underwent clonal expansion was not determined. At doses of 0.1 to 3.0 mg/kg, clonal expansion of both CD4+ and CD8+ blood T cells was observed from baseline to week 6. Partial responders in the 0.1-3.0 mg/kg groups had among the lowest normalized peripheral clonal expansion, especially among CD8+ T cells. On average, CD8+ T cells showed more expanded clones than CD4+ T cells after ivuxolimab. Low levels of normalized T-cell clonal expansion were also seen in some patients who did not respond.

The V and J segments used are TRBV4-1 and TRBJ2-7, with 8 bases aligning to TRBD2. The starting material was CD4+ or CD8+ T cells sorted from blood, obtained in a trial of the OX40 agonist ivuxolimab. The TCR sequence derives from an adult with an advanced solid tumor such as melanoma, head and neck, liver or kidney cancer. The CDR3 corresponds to CASSQLDLLPGTSAGYEQYF. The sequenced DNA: TGCGCCAGCAGCCAACTGGACCTTCTTCCCGGGACTAGTGCGGGCTACGAGCAGTACTTC.